The 26 T cell receptor beta chains presented below share a single source sample, sequenced in a study of T cells after yellow fever vaccination. TCRdb fed the 5' RACE reads into MiXCR, producing one record per CDR3 protein. The sample yields 250,000 to 300,000 distinct CDR3 sequences, under 9% seen once. This specimen consisted of CD4+ T cells sorted from PBMCs, obtained 5 days after the yellow fever booster vaccination. These receptors were obtained from a man between 18 and 35 years old who received the YFV17D yellow fever vaccine.

This clonotype was seen repeatedly, ten times or more. The chain links TRBV12-3 or TRBV12-4 to TRBJ2-7, with unresolved D. V was pared by 8 bases and J by 1 base, with 18 bases between. There are 15 residues in the CDR3. Here the CDR3 DNA reads TGTGCCAGCCGTCCCCGGTTGGGTAGTTCCTACGAGCAGTACTTC. Translating it yields CASRPRLGSSYEQYF.

Ten or more counts support this clonotype. The chain carries TRBV4-1 and TRBJ1-4, with D possibly TRBD1 on 5 matching bases. The CDR3 has 13 amino acids. V was shortened by 1 base and J by 8 bases, with 8 bases between the two germline ends. CDR1 is MGHRA, CDR2 YSYEKL, per germline. The CDR3 reads CASSQAGDEKLFF. In DNA form, the CDR3 reads TGCGCCAGCAGCCAAGCCGGGGACGAAAAACTGTTTTTT.

This chain links TRBV7-2 with TRBJ1-6; no clear D gene. Trimming removed 5 bases at V and 6 bases at J, with 14 bases between. Germline values: CDR1 SGHTA, CDR2 FQGNSA. CDR3 length equals 15 residues. DNA for the CDR3: TGTGCCAGCAGCCCCGACCCCCGCGGTAATTCACCCCTCCACTTT. Protein product: CASSPDPRGNSPLHF.

This clonotype occurred a few times. The V gene is TRBV20-1, the J gene TRBJ1-5, with no clear D. This CDR3 comprises 13 residues. Germline CDR1 DFQATT, CDR2 SNEGSKA (reference sequence). V was cut by 7 bases and J by 6 bases, with 16 bases left in between. CDR3 coding DNA: TGCAGTGGTATGGAAAACTTGGGTCAGCCCCAGCATTTT. This codes for CSGMENLGQPQHF.

J is TRBJ2-1 and V is TRBV7-3; possible D gene TRBD1, 5 bases. The germline V and J ends were trimmed by 3 bases and 5 bases, with 8 bases remaining between them. This CDR3 is built from 13 residues. In germline, CDR1 is SGHTA, CDR2 FQGTGA. CDR3 nucleotide sequence: TGTGCCAGCAGCTTGCTCAGGGACAATGAGCAGTTCTTC. Residues: CASSLLRDNEQFF.

The CDR3 reads CASSPLGTLGGYTF. Written as DNA, the CDR3 is TGTGCCAGCAGCCCCCTGGGGACCTTGGGTGGCTACACCTTC. The gene calls are TRBV7-2 and TRBJ1-2, with TRBD1 as a possible D gene (5 bases). Germline V gene sequence: CDR1 SGHTA, CDR2 FQGNSA. The V gene lost 5 bases and the J gene lost 7 bases, with 17 bases spanning the gap. The CDR3 has 14 residues.

The chain couples TRBV6-1 to TRBJ1-6; tentative D call: TRBD1 (5 bases). The CDR3 covers 13 residues. Trimming removed 1 base from V and 13 bases from J, with 11 bases in between. Per germline, CDR1 MNHNS and CDR2 SASEGT. CDR3 region: CASSEGGRPPLHF. The DNA of the CDR3 is TGTGCCAGCAGTGAAGGGGGCAGGCCTCCCCTCCACTTT.

The sample holds many counts of this clonotype. The V gene is TRBV2, the J gene TRBJ2-1; D possibly uses TRBD1 or TRBD2 (7 bases each). Germline CDR1 and CDR2: SNHLY and FYNNEI. Trimming took off 5 bases at V and 12 bases at J, with 20 bases between the two ends. This CDR3 spans 14 amino acids. As DNA, the CDR3 is TGTGCCAGCAGTCCCACCAGGGGGGGCCTGTTGCAGTTCTTC. This codes for CASSPTRGGLLQFF.

This clonotype was counted at least ten times. CDR3 coding DNA: TGCGCCAGCAGCTTGGGACCGCAGAGCTCTGGAAACACCATATATTTT. Protein product: CASSLGPQSSGNTIYF. The chain employs TRBV5-1 and TRBJ1-3; D gene uncertain. This CDR3 has 16 amino acids. V gave up 0 bases and J gave up 0 bases, with 10 bases separating them. CDR1 is SGHRS, CDR2 YFSETQ, per germline.

The J gene is TRBJ2-1, the V gene TRBV6-5; 11 bases are a match to TRBD1. Trimming removed 0 bases from V and 7 bases from J; junction bases left unmatched: 11. The CDR3 extends over 18 amino acids. Germline V gene lookup returns CDR1 MNHEY and CDR2 SVGAGI. The CDR3 nucleotides are TGTGCCAGCAGTTACTCGACGTGGACAGGGGGCATTGGAAATGAGCAGTTCTTC. Translating it yields CASSYSTWTGGIGNEQFF.

V and J are TRBV7-3 and TRBJ2-5; TRBD2 matches at 9 bases. The CDR3 consists of 17 residues. After removal of 1 base from V and 1 base from J, the junction contained 7 bases not matched to a gene. Germline CDR1 reads SGHTA; CDR2 reads FQGTGA. CDR3 in amino acids: CASSLKRSSGAQETQYF. As DNA, the CDR3 is TGTGCCAGCAGCTTAAAAAGATCTAGCGGGGCCCAAGAGACCCAGTACTTC.

This clonotype was recorded a few times. The chain couples TRBV6-5 to TRBJ2-3; TRBD2 might be the D (7 bases). CDR1 MNHEY and CDR2 SVGAGI come from the germline V gene. The ends were cut back, 6 bases at V and 9 bases at J, with 13 bases in the middle. The CDR3 is 12 amino acids. In nucleotides, the CDR3 is TGTGCCAGCAGGCCGGGGGGCGAAACGCAGTATTTT. Its protein is CASRPGGETQYF.

The chain is built from TRBV5-5 and TRBJ1-4; D is possibly TRBD1 (6 bases). The germline V gene has CDR1 SGHKS and CDR2 YYEKEE (reference sequence). The CDR3 covers 15 residues. The germline V and J ends were trimmed by 2 bases and 5 bases, with 13 bases remaining between them. The CDR3 DNA reads TGTGCCAGCAGCTTCGGTGTAGGGGGGAATGAAAAACTGTTTTTT. Amino acid sequence: CASSFGVGGNEKLFF.

This clonotype was seen ten or more times. The CDR3 protein is CASSYRQMNTEAFF. For the CDR3, the DNA is TGTGCCAGCAGTTATAGACAGATGAACACTGAAGCTTTCTTT. The chain is built from TRBV6-5 and TRBJ1-1, with a possible D match to TRBD1 (5 bases). This CDR3 comprises 14 residues. V was shortened by 3 bases and J by 0 bases, with 8 bases between the two germline ends. CDR1 and CDR2 from the germline V gene are MNHEY and SVGAGI.

The J gene is TRBJ1-2, the V gene TRBV28; D gene uncertain. Trimming cost V 7 bases and J 4 bases, with 16 bases left between them. The CDR3 contains 14 residues. Germline V CDR1 and CDR2: MDHEN, SYDVKM. The CDR3 here is CASTPFRAAYGYTF. CDR3 DNA sequence: TGTGCCAGCACCCCATTCCGGGCTGCCTATGGCTACACCTTC.

For the CDR3, the DNA is TGTGCCAGCAGTCTTGGAACAGGGTCGAATGAAAAACTGTTTTTT. Translated, it gives CASSLGTGSNEKLFF. The V and J genes are TRBV12-3 or TRBV12-4 and TRBJ1-4; D is perhaps TRBD1 (6 bases). Trimming took 5 bases from V and 5 from J, leaving 15 bases between them. CDR3 size: 15 residues.

This clonotype showed up just a few times. V gene TRBV12-3 or TRBV12-4 combines with J gene TRBJ2-1; perhaps TRBD2 as D (6 bases). This CDR3 has 15 residues. V gave up 2 bases and J gave up 7 bases, with 15 bases separating them. The CDR3 DNA is TGTGCCAGCAGTTTAATGGCGGGGACGGGGAATGAGCAGTTCTTC. Translation gives CASSLMAGTGNEQFF.

The chain combines TRBV20-1 with TRBJ2-3; 9 nucleotides line up with TRBD2. This CDR3 has 17 residues. From germline, CDR1 is DFQATT and CDR2 SNEGSKA (reference sequence). The V and J ends lost 0 bases and 2 bases, in that order; junction bases with no gene match: 9. CDR3 sequence reads: CSARDLAGMRTTDTQYF. The CDR3 DNA follows: TGCAGTGCTAGAGATCTAGCGGGAATGAGAACCACAGATACGCAGTATTTT.

The V and J genes are TRBV5-1 and TRBJ2-1; 10 bases fit TRBD2. Germline V CDR1 and CDR2: SGHRS, YFSETQ. The ends lost 0 bases at V and 6 bases at J; junction bases unmatched: 9. The CDR3 totals 17 residues. CDR3 residues: CASSLGAQRGGINEQFF. The CDR3 DNA sequence: TGCGCCAGCAGCTTGGGGGCCCAGCGGGGGGGTATCAATGAGCAGTTCTTC.

This clonotype occurred a few times. The chain employs TRBV2 and TRBJ2-7, with TRBD2 matching 7 bases. Trimming cost V 1 base and J 3 bases; bases outside gene matches: 6. This CDR3 contains 15 residues. The germline CDR1 and CDR2 sequences are SNHLY and FYNNEI. In nucleotides, the CDR3 is TGTGCCAGCAGTGAAGTAAGGACTAGTGACTACGAGCAGTACTTC. Protein product: CASSEVRTSDYEQYF.

The chain recombines TRBV5-4 with TRBJ1-4; D remains unclear. CDR3 size: 14 residues. V was cut by 0 bases and J by 8 bases, with 11 bases left in between. Germline V gene lookup returns CDR1 SGHNT and CDR2 YYREEE (reference sequence). The CDR3 is CASSLDIGEEKLFF. In DNA, the CDR3 is TGTGCCAGCAGCTTGGATATTGGGGAAGAAAAACTGTTTTTT.

Only a few counts were recorded for this clonotype. The V call is TRBV9, the J call TRBJ1-2, with D unclear. The CDR3 covers 16 residues. CDR1 and CDR2 (germline): SGDLS, YYNGEE. The germline V and J ends were trimmed by 3 bases and 3 bases, with 18 bases remaining between them. CDR3 sequence (DNA): TGTGCCAGCAGCGCCCAAGGAAGCGGGCAGGACTATGGCTACACCTTC. Encoded protein: CASSAQGSGQDYGYTF.

This chain uses TRBV6-2 or TRBV6-3 with TRBJ2-3, with 12 bases identical to TRBD2. This CDR3 has 17 amino acids. V lost 5 bases and J lost 0; bases outside the gene matches: 6. CDR1 MNHEY and CDR2 SVGEGT come from the germline V gene. DNA for the CDR3: TGTGCCAGCAGTGACGCTAGCGGGGGGGCTAGCACAGATACGCAGTATTTT. Its translation is CASSDASGGASTDTQYF.

The table lists this clonotype with a few counts. This chain connects TRBV30 to TRBJ2-3; D might be TRBD1 or TRBD2, each matching 5 bases. The CDR3 extends over 14 amino acids. The V gene lost 8 bases and the J gene lost 4 bases, with 19 bases spanning the gap. Germline V gene lookup returns CDR1 GTSNPN and CDR2 SVGIG (reference sequence). CDR3 residues: CAGDREGYADTQYF. CDR3 nucleotides: TGTGCCGGAGACCGAGAGGGGTATGCAGATACGCAGTATTTT.

This clonotype has at least ten counts. This chain uses TRBV5-1 with TRBJ1-1; D is ambiguous. Germline CDR1 and CDR2: SGHRS and YFSETQ. The V and J ends lost 1 base and 1 base respectively, with 11 bases between them. The CDR3 runs 15 residues. The CDR3 DNA is TGCGCCAGCAGCTTGTCTCTGGTACAGAACACTGAAGCTTTCTTT. It yields the protein CASSLSLVQNTEAFF.

The chain combines TRBV20-1 with TRBJ2-1, with D possibly TRBD1 on 5 matching bases. Germline V gene data show CDR1 as DFQATT and CDR2 as SNEGSKA (reference sequence). Between the trimmed V and J ends, which lost 5 bases and 12 bases, there was a span of 17 bases. The CDR3 sequence is 12 residues long. CDR3 region: CSASQPTGGQFF. The CDR3 region has the DNA TGCAGTGCTTCTCAGCCTACAGGTGGGCAGTTCTTC.